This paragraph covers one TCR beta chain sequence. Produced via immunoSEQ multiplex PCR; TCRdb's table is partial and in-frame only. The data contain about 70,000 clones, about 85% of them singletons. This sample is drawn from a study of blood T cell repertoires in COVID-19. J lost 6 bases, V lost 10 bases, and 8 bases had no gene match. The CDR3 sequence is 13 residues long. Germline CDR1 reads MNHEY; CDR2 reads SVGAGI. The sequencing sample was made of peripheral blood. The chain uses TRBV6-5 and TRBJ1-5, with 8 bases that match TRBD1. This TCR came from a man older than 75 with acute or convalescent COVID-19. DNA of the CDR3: TGTGCCACCAAAGGACAGGGAAGTCAGCCCCAGCATTTT. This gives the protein CATKGQGSQPQHF.